This entry lists 11 T cell receptor beta chains sequenced from one sample in a study of blood T cell repertoires in COVID-19. Measured with immunoSEQ multiplex PCR; TCRdb has only the in-frame clones, and not every one. Here the sample spans about 93,000 clones, 89% being singletons. The material sequenced was peripheral blood. The receptors come from a man in his fifties or sixties with COVID-19, enrolled during active disease.

The chain has TRBV27 and TRBJ2-7, with 10 bases aligning to TRBD1. In germline, CDR1 is MNHEY, CDR2 SMNVEV (reference sequence). The CDR3 extends over 17 amino acids. Germline trimming cut 3 bases from V and 4 bases from J; bases unmatched to any gene: 12. CDR3 nucleotide sequence: TGTGCCAGCAGTTTTGCCTCAACGGGACAGGGGTTTTACGAGCAGTACTTC. It is translated as CASSFASTGQGFYEQYF.

V usage is TRBV28 and J usage is TRBJ2-7, with a weak D call TRBD2 (6 bases). Trimming stripped 2 bases from V and 5 bases from J, with 13 bases between. The V gene's germline CDR1 is MDHEN and CDR2 SYDVKM. The CDR3 consists of 14 residues. Here the CDR3 DNA reads TGTGCCAGCAGTTTAGGGGGGAGTTGGGACGAGCAGTACTTC. Translating gives CASSLGGSWDEQYF.

The rearrangement uses TRBV9 and TRBJ2-7; 8 bases agree with TRBD1. Trimming at V came to 2 bases and at J to 7 bases, leaving 14 bases not matched to a gene. Germline assignment: CDR1 SGDLS and CDR2 YYNGEE. The CDR3 sequence is 16 residues long. CDR3 sequence reads: CASSVQTGALIREQYF. CDR3 bases: TGTGCCAGCAGCGTCCAGACAGGGGCTTTGATAAGGGAGCAGTACTTC.

The chain couples TRBV28 to TRBJ1-2; 7 bases fit TRBD1. This CDR3 spans 16 amino acids. After removal of 4 bases from V and 4 bases from J, the junction contained 12 bases not matched to a gene. CDR1 MDHEN and CDR2 SYDVKM come from the germline V gene. The CDR3 here is CASSYLGRGQLYGYTF. As DNA, the CDR3 is TGTGCCAGCAGTTACCTAGGTAGGGGACAGCTCTATGGCTACACCTTC.

The rearrangement links TRBV7-3 to TRBJ1-1; D is ambiguous. This CDR3 region has 13 residues. Looked up from germline, CDR1 is SGHTA and CDR2 is FQGTGA. Deletions cut 1 base from V and 5 bases from J, with 8 bases between. In DNA form, the CDR3 reads TGTGCCAGCAGCTTAATAGCCGGGACTGAAGCTTTCTTT. Amino acids: CASSLIAGTEAFF.

This clone was detected a few times. This chain links TRBV6-5 with TRBJ2-5; 7 bases map to TRBD2. V gave up 4 bases and J gave up 5 bases; unmatched junction bases: 4. The CDR3 runs 13 residues. Germline-derived CDR1 and CDR2 are MNHEY and SVGAGI. This chain's CDR3 is CASSSGGGETQYF. The CDR3, as DNA: TGTGCCAGCAGTTCGGGGGGTGGGGAGACCCAGTACTTC.

J is TRBJ2-5 and V is TRBV5-1, with 7 bases fitting TRBD2. The CDR3 runs 17 residues. J gave up 1 base and V 0 bases, and 9 bases lay outside the gene matches. Germline assignment: CDR1 SGHRS and CDR2 YFSETQ. CDR3 sequence reads: CASSLAGRTSAQETQYF. The CDR3 DNA follows: TGCGCCAGCAGCTTGGCCGGGCGAACTAGCGCCCAAGAGACCCAGTACTTC.

This rearrangement joins TRBV19 to TRBJ2-7, with TRBD2 identical over 13 bases. The CDR3 has 16 residues. Germline V lookup: CDR1 LNHDA, CDR2 SQIVND (reference sequence). V was pared by 4 bases and J by 3 bases, with 6 bases of the junction left unmatched. CDR3 amino acids: CASSSIWTSGSYEQYF. The CDR3 DNA sequence: TGTGCCAGTAGTAGTATTTGGACTAGCGGGAGCTACGAGCAGTACTTC.

V and J are TRBV30 and TRBJ2-7; the D gene is possibly TRBD1 (6 bases). The CDR3 contains 14 residues. Germline lookup yields CDR1 GTSNPN and CDR2 SVGIG (reference sequence). The V end was cut by 2 bases, the J end by 0 bases, with 11 bases between. The CDR3 DNA is TGTGCCTGGAGTTTTGGACAGTACTCCTACGAGCAGTACTTC. The encoded protein is CAWSFGQYSYEQYF. The entire variable domain, with the rest obtained from reference TRBV30 and TRBJ2-7, is as follows: SQTIHQWPATLVQPVGSPLSLECTVEGTSNPNLYWYRQAAGRGLQLLFYSVGIGQISSEVPQNLSASRPQDRQFILSSKKLLLSDSGFYLCAWSFGQYSYEQYFGPGTRLTVT.

The chain couples TRBV7-9 to TRBJ1-5; 12 bases align to TRBD1. The V segment lost 5 bases and the J segment 11 bases; nucleotides outside the gene matches: 10. This CDR3 region has 15 residues. Germline V gene data show CDR1 as SEHNR and CDR2 as FQNEAQ (reference sequence). The CDR3 protein is CASSKGDRGHDTQHF. The DNA of the CDR3 is TGTGCCAGCAGCAAAGGGGACAGGGGGCATGATACCCAGCATTTT. The full variable domain, completed using reference TRBV7-9 and TRBJ1-5, is DTGVSQNPRHKITKRGQNVTFRCDPISEHNRLYWYRQTLGQGPEFLTYFQNEAQLEKSRLLSDRFSAERPKGSFSTLEIQRTEQGDSAMYLCASSKGDRGHDTQHFGDGTRLSIL.

The V call is TRBV11-2, the J call TRBJ1-1; D is possibly TRBD1 (6 bases). Trimming pared 4 bases from V and 2 bases from J, leaving 20 bases between. The CDR3 totals 17 residues. Germline V gene lookup returns CDR1 SGHAT and CDR2 FQNNGV. CDR3 nucleotides: TGTGCCAGCAGCTCGAACTTTAGACAGGAGCTCAACACTGAAGCTTTCTTT. This translates into CASSSNFRQELNTEAFF.